This TCR beta chain appears in the sequencing data of a study of blood T cell repertoires in COVID-19. The overall study: Samples came from the United States, Italy and Spain, spanning acute and convalescent COVID-19. PBMCs, B-cell-depleted T cells, or T cells provided the cDNA or gDNA that made up the material.

Germline CDR1 reads SGHTA; CDR2 reads FQGNSA. The CDR3 is 12 amino acids. V lost 2 bases to trimming and J lost 9 bases, with 8 bases between them. In the authors' workflow: Estimated nucleated cell counts came from reference gene primer amplification. The assay was immunoSEQ multiplex PCR, and TCRdb's table has in-frame clones only and misses some. V, J and clone size are those of that table, while D and trimming were read from the DNA. The sample lists about 96,000 clones, approximately 84% seen once, with 15% to 20% in the top ten. Sequencing was done on a sample of peripheral blood. V and J are TRBV7-2 and TRBJ1-5; D call uncertain. The TCR comes from a woman between 55 and 75 years old with acute or convalescent COVID-19. CDR3 amino acids: CASSLTPGPQHF. In DNA, the CDR3 is TGTGCCAGCAGCTTAACGCCAGGGCCCCAGCATTTT.